The rows below give T cell receptor beta chains drawn from one sample of a study of human T cells and chemical hapten exposure. TCRdb analysed the RACE reads with MiXCR anew, one entry per CDR3 protein. This table has some 91,000 distinct CDR3 sequences, approximately 13% appearing once. The sample was whole blood, taken in connection with sensitization to the hapten diphenylcyclopropenone (DPC). These receptors were collected from a woman aged 40 to 49 with alopecia areata. Some clones in this sample may be carry-over from other donors' samples. Each CDR3 is given with its conserved first and last residue. D genes are given only for firm matches. Clone size appears in some rows only: once, few, many, or a class for an expanded clone.

v_gene: TRBV20-1; abundance: few; len: 14; d_gene: NA; j_gene: TRBJ1-6; CDR3nt: TGCAGTGCAAGGGGGACGGCTTATAATTCACCCCTCCACTTT; CDR3aa: CSARGTAYNSPLHF
v_gene: TRBV5-1; abundance: few; len: 16; d_gene: NA; j_gene: TRBJ1-1; CDR3nt: TGCGCCAGCAGCTTCCTTGGACCCACAGGAAACACTGAAGCTTTCTTT; CDR3aa: CASSFLGPTGNTEAFF
v_gene: TRBV18; abundance: few; len: 13; d_gene: TRBD1; j_gene: TRBJ1-1; CDR3nt: TGTGCCAGCTCACCTAGCGGACAGGCAGAAGCTTTCTTT; CDR3aa: CASSPSGQAEAFF
v_gene: TRBV27; abundance: few; len: 12; d_gene: TRBD1; j_gene: TRBJ2-7; CDR3nt: TGTGCCAGCAGCTGGGACAGGGGAGAGCAGTACTTC; CDR3aa: CASSWDRGEQYF
v_gene: TRBV28; abundance: few; len: 13; d_gene: TRBD2; j_gene: TRBJ2-7; CDR3nt: TGTGCCAGCGGTGGGTCAGCGGGAGACGAGCAGTACTTC; CDR3aa: CASGGSAGDEQYF
v_gene: TRBV4-1; abundance: few; len: 14; d_gene: NA; j_gene: TRBJ2-3; CDR3nt: TGCGCCAGCAGCCAAGATGTGGCGACAGATACGCAGTATTTT; CDR3aa: CASSQDVATDTQYF
v_gene: TRBV18; abundance: few; len: 14; d_gene: NA; j_gene: TRBJ2-7; CDR3nt: TGTGCCAGCTCACTTTTAGACAGTCTCCACGAGCAGTACTTC; CDR3aa: CASSLLDSLHEQYF
v_gene: TRBV28; abundance: NA; len: 17; d_gene: NA; j_gene: TRBJ2-1; CDR3nt: TGTGCCAGCAGTTTATCCACAGGGAAGTTTATCTACAATGAGCAGTTCTTC; CDR3aa: CASSLSTGKFIYNEQFF
v_gene: TRBV19; abundance: many; len: 15; d_gene: NA; j_gene: TRBJ2-3; CDR3nt: TGTGCCAGCACTCCCACAGGTCCCTCCACAGATACGCAGTATTTT; CDR3aa: CASTPTGPSTDTQYF
v_gene: TRBV18; abundance: NA; len: 14; d_gene: TRBD1; j_gene: TRBJ2-3; CDR3nt: TGTGCCAGCTCACCCGGGACAGCCACAGATACGCAGTATTTT; CDR3aa: CASSPGTATDTQYF
v_gene: TRBV25-1; abundance: NA; len: 14; d_gene: TRBD2; j_gene: TRBJ2-7; CDR3nt: TGTGCCAGCAGCACCGGGAGGGGGTCCTACGAGCAGTACTTC; CDR3aa: CASSTGRGSYEQYF
v_gene: TRBV4-1; abundance: many; len: 19; d_gene: NA; j_gene: TRBJ2-2; CDR3nt: TGCGCCAGCAGCCAAGTTATCAACCAACAGGGAGGCTTCACCGGGGAGCTGTTTTTT; CDR3aa: CASSQVINQQGGFTGELFF
v_gene: TRBV18; abundance: few; len: 12; d_gene: NA; j_gene: TRBJ2-3; CDR3nt: TGTGCCAGCTCACCGAACGCAGATACGCAGTATTTT; CDR3aa: CASSPNADTQYF
v_gene: TRBV2; abundance: few; len: 14; d_gene: NA; j_gene: TRBJ1-4; CDR3nt: TGTGCCAGCACCGAAAGGGGAAGGGTAGAGAAACTGTTTTTT; CDR3aa: CASTERGRVEKLFF
v_gene: TRBV6-6; abundance: few; len: 12; d_gene: NA; j_gene: TRBJ2-7; CDR3nt: TGTGCCAGCAGTTACGTCAGGGGCGAGCAGTACTTC; CDR3aa: CASSYVRGEQYF
v_gene: TRBV28; abundance: few; len: 17; d_gene: NA; j_gene: TRBJ2-5; CDR3nt: TGTGCCAGCAGTTTATTCGCTGGCGGCTGGGGGCAAGAGACCCAGTACTTC; CDR3aa: CASSLFAGGWGQETQYF
v_gene: TRBV20-1; abundance: many; len: 12; d_gene: NA; j_gene: TRBJ2-2; CDR3nt: TGCAGTGTCCGACACTACACCGGGGAGCTGTTTTTT; CDR3aa: CSVRHYTGELFF
v_gene: TRBV27; abundance: once; len: 14; d_gene: TRBD2; j_gene: TRBJ2-7; CDR3nt: TGTGCCAGCAGCACAACTAGCGGGAGATACGAGCAGTACTTC; CDR3aa: CASSTTSGRYEQYF
v_gene: TRBV3-1; abundance: few; len: 17; d_gene: TRBD1; j_gene: TRBJ2-4; CDR3nt: TGTGCCAGCAGCCAAGGACAGGGAGTCATAGCCAAAAACATTCAGTACTTC; CDR3aa: CASSQGQGVIAKNIQYF
v_gene: TRBV29-1; abundance: few; len: 11; d_gene: TRBD1; j_gene: TRBJ2-7; CDR3nt: TGCAGCGTGGACAGGGGCTACGAGCAGTACTTC; CDR3aa: CSVDRGYEQYF
v_gene: TRBV2; abundance: NA; len: 14; d_gene: NA; j_gene: TRBJ2-3; CDR3nt: TGTGCCAGCAGTCGACAGGAACTCACAGATACGCAGTATTTT; CDR3aa: CASSRQELTDTQYF
v_gene: TRBV28; abundance: NA; len: 13; d_gene: NA; j_gene: TRBJ2-7; CDR3nt: TGTGCCAGCAGTTTGACAGTGACCTACGAGCAGTACTTC; CDR3aa: CASSLTVTYEQYF
v_gene: TRBV2; abundance: few; len: 13; d_gene: NA; j_gene: TRBJ2-3; CDR3nt: TGTGCCAGCAGTGAGGCTAGCCAAGATACGCAGTATTTT; CDR3aa: CASSEASQDTQYF
v_gene: TRBV7-2; abundance: NA; len: 14; d_gene: NA; j_gene: TRBJ2-7; CDR3nt: TGTGCCAGCAGCGTGGGACTCAGAGCCTACGAGCAGTACTTC; CDR3aa: CASSVGLRAYEQYF
v_gene: TRBV11-2; abundance: many; len: 13; d_gene: NA; j_gene: TRBJ2-3; CDR3nt: TGTGCCAGCAGCCTCCAAAAGGGAGATACGCAGTATTTT; CDR3aa: CASSLQKGDTQYF
v_gene: TRBV9; abundance: NA; len: 14; d_gene: TRBD1; j_gene: TRBJ2-7; CDR3nt: TGTGCCAGCAGCGTAGGTGGACAGGGTTACGAGCAGTACTTC; CDR3aa: CASSVGGQGYEQYF
v_gene: TRBV7-9; abundance: few; len: 15; d_gene: NA; j_gene: TRBJ1-2; CDR3nt: TGTGCCAGCACCTTCGGCAGGGGAAGCGACTATGGCTACACCTTC; CDR3aa: CASTFGRGSDYGYTF
v_gene: TRBV7-9; abundance: few; len: 15; d_gene: NA; j_gene: TRBJ1-2; CDR3nt: TGTGCCAGCAGCCGTCCTGCTTTGTCTAACTATGGCTACACCTTC; CDR3aa: CASSRPALSNYGYTF
v_gene: TRBV19; abundance: NA; len: 14; d_gene: TRBD1; j_gene: TRBJ2-7; CDR3nt: TGTGCCAGTAGTCACGCAGGGGGAGTCTACGAGCAGTACTTC; CDR3aa: CASSHAGGVYEQYF
v_gene: TRBV11-2; abundance: NA; len: 12; d_gene: NA; j_gene: TRBJ2-3; CDR3nt: TGTGCCAGCGGGCGGAGCACAGATACGCAGTATTTT; CDR3aa: CASGRSTDTQYF
v_gene: TRBV6-1; abundance: many; len: 16; d_gene: NA; j_gene: TRBJ2-7; CDR3nt: TGTGCCAGCAGTGAACGGAGACAGGTTTTTTCCTACGAGCAGTACTTC; CDR3aa: CASSERRQVFSYEQYF
v_gene: TRBV20-1; abundance: few; len: 16; d_gene: NA; j_gene: TRBJ1-5; CDR3nt: TGCAGTGCTACCAGAGGGGCGGCAAGCGGCAATCAGCCCCAGCATTTT; CDR3aa: CSATRGAASGNQPQHF
v_gene: TRBV6-1; abundance: many; len: 16; d_gene: TRBD2; j_gene: TRBJ2-7; CDR3nt: TGTGCCAGCAGTGAACAACAAGCGGGAGGGCCCTACGAGCAGTACTTC; CDR3aa: CASSEQQAGGPYEQYF